This TCR beta chain was observed in a study of cytomegalovirus exposure and HLA in healthy donors. This PCR relied on a set of 60 Vbeta primers and 13 Jbeta primers. Sequencing used immunoSEQ multiplex PCR; TCRdb keeps in-frame clones, though not all of them. There are some 150,000 clones in the sample; roughly a tenth occur only once, and approximately 1.8% lies in the top ten. Findings of the study overall: Immune exposure data for these donors was limited to CMV serostatus. The classifier reportedly diagnosed cytomegalovirus status with high sensitivity and specificity.

About this clone itself: Its antigen is undetermined.

The sample taken for sequencing was PBMCs. The source of this sequence is a male donor in good health and CMV-seronegative.

This chain's CDR3 is CSVEGGGNTEAFF. The CDR3 region has the DNA TGCAGCGTTGAAGGGGGGGGGAACACTGAAGCTTTCTTT. V and J are TRBV29-1 and TRBJ1-1; a possible D gene is TRBD1 (5 bases). Trimming took 1 base from V and 1 from J, leaving 7 bases between them. Germline assignment: CDR1 SQVTM and CDR2 ANQGSEA. The CDR3 loop spans 13 amino acids.